The 22 T cell receptor beta chains presented below share a single source sample, sequenced in a study of response to subunit inactivated influenza vaccine. TCRdb re-analysed the RT-PCR reads in MiXCR, keeping a single row per CDR3 protein. This table holds about 480,000 distinct CDR3 sequences, about 25% found once. This material consisted of CD4+ T cells sorted from PBMCs, taken approximately 5 days after vaccination. These TCRs come from a man in his forties or fifties who received an inactivated influenza vaccine.

The chain has TRBV24-1 and TRBJ2-1; 9 bases match TRBD1. Germline values: CDR1 KGHDR, CDR2 SFDVKD. The CDR3 has 16 residues. The V and J ends lost 7 bases and 8 bases, in that order; junction bases with no gene match: 14. The CDR3 DNA reads TGTGCCACCAGCTCGACAGGGGGGTCGCTTAGCGATGAGCAGTTCTTC. As protein: CATSSTGGSLSDEQFF.

The chain carries TRBV28 and TRBJ2-2; 9 bases map to TRBD1. The germline V gene has CDR1 MDHEN and CDR2 SYDVKM. This CDR3 has 15 residues. The J segment lost 5 bases and the V segment lost 2 bases, leaving 3 bases of the junction unmatched. CDR3 in DNA: TGTGCCAGCAGTTTAGGGGACAGGGAAACCGGGGAGCTGTTTTTT. It codes for CASSLGDRETGELFF.

There are a few counts of this clonotype. An end of the junction differs from the germline gene, which may be a read error. The chain recombines TRBV2 with TRBJ2-1; D perhaps matches TRBD1 (6 bases). Germline CDR1 SNHLY, CDR2 FYNNEI. This CDR3 has 13 residues. CDR3 region: CASSEDRFDEQFF. CDR3 bases: TGTGCCAGCAGCGAAGACAGGTTTGATGAGCAGTTCTTC. The full variable domain, with the rest looked up from reference TRBV2 and TRBJ2-1, is EPEVTQTPSHQVTQMGQEVILRCVPISNHLYFYWYRQILGQKVEFLVSFYNNEISEKSEIFDDQFSVERPDGSNFTLKIRSTKLEDSAMYFCASSEDRFDEQFFGPGTRLTVL.

This chain joins TRBV12-3 or TRBV12-4 and TRBJ2-3, with no clear D. The CDR3 totals 13 residues. The ends were cut back, 3 bases at V and 4 bases at J, with 8 bases in the middle. CDR3 in DNA: TGTGCCAGCAGTTTCTCTTTAGCAGATACGCAGTATTTT. It encodes CASSFSLADTQYF.

Only a few counts were recorded for this clonotype. This chain links TRBV20-1 with TRBJ2-7; the D is unclear. CDR1 is DFQATT, CDR2 SNEGSKA, per germline (reference sequence). The CDR3 has 12 residues. V was shortened by 7 bases and J by 2 bases, with 12 bases between the two germline ends. The CDR3 nucleotides are TGCAGTGTTGCGGCGTCTGCCTACGAGCAGTACTTC. Its protein is CSVAASAYEQYF.

The rearrangement links TRBV20-1 to TRBJ2-2; D possibly corresponds to TRBD2 (6 bases). Deletions cut 3 bases from V and 11 bases from J, with 16 bases between. CDR1 and CDR2 (germline): DFQATT, SNEGSKA (reference sequence). The CDR3 runs 13 residues. For the CDR3, the DNA is TGCAGTGCTAGGACTAGTCCTCATCCAGAGCTGTTTTTT. Residues: CSARTSPHPELFF.

This clonotype came up a few times. The rearrangement joins TRBV7-2 to TRBJ2-1; 7 nucleotides align to TRBD2. The CDR3 sequence is 16 residues long. V was clipped by 2 bases and J by 2 bases; unmatched bases: 6. CDR1 and CDR2 from the germline V gene are SGHTA and FQGNSA. This CDR3 is CASSLLPGTTYNEQFF. The CDR3 bases are TGTGCCAGCAGCTTATTACCTGGGACTACCTACAATGAGCAGTTCTTC.

This clonotype was picked up one time. An end of the junction does not agree with germline; a read error may underlie this. The J gene is TRBJ2-1, the V gene TRBV5-1, with a possible D match to TRBD2 (6 bases). CDR3 length equals 16 residues. Looked up from germline, CDR1 is SGHRS and CDR2 is YFSETQ. The CDR3 DNA follows: TGCGCCAGTAGCTTCCCGGGAGAAGTCTCCTACAATGAGCAGTTCTTC. This codes for CASSFPGEVSYNEQFF.

J is TRBJ1-3 and V is TRBV2; 11 bases map to TRBD1. V shed 6 bases, J shed 4 bases, and the junction held 5 bases outside the gene matches. This CDR3 spans 15 amino acids. CDR1 and CDR2 (germline): SNHLY, FYNNEI. The CDR3 spells CASRLWTGGGNTIYF. CDR3 sequence (DNA): TGTGCCAGCAGGCTATGGACAGGGGGCGGAAACACCATATATTTT.

This clonotype was counted between two and nine times. The V and J genes are TRBV5-1 and TRBJ2-7; D uncertain. CDR1 and CDR2 from the germline V gene are SGHRS and YFSETQ. CDR3 length: 13 amino acids. Between the trimmed V and J ends, which lost 4 bases and 3 bases, there was a span of 11 bases. The CDR3 DNA follows: TGCGCCAGCAGCCTACCAGACGGCTACGAGCAGTACTTC. This encodes CASSLPDGYEQYF.

The chain links TRBV20-1 to TRBJ1-4; 8 bases line up with TRBD1. The CDR3 sequence is 15 residues long. CDR1 DFQATT and CDR2 SNEGSKA come from the germline V gene (reference sequence). V lost 6 bases, J lost 10 bases, and 16 bases stayed unmatched. CDR3 nucleotides: TGCAGTGCCCAGAAAGGACAGGGACAACCCGGAAAACTGTTTTTT. Translating it yields CSAQKGQGQPGKLFF.

This sequence joins TRBV20-1 and TRBJ2-7; weak D call: TRBD1 (5 bases). Germline V gene data show CDR1 as DFQATT and CDR2 as SNEGSKA (reference sequence). V was shortened by 3 bases and J by 0 bases, with 15 bases between the two germline ends. There are 15 residues in the CDR3. CDR3 region: CSASVRTPISYEQYF. The CDR3 DNA reads TGCAGTGCTAGTGTTCGGACACCGATCTCCTACGAGCAGTACTTC.

The chain couples TRBV2 to TRBJ2-7, with D tentatively TRBD1 (6 bases). The V end was cut by 5 bases, the J end by 3 bases, with 11 bases between. Per germline, CDR1 SNHLY and CDR2 FYNNEI. This CDR3 spans 13 amino acids. The chain's CDR3 is CASSMDSFYEQYF. In DNA form, the CDR3 reads TGTGCCAGCAGTATGGACAGCTTCTACGAGCAGTACTTC.

The rearrangement links TRBV11-2 to TRBJ2-3, with 8 bases lining up with TRBD2. Germline CDR1 and CDR2: SGHAT and FQNNGV. The V and J ends lost 3 bases and 6 bases, in that order; junction bases with no gene match: 8. The CDR3 covers 15 residues. CDR3 coding DNA: TGTGCCAGCAGCTTTTCTCCGGGGGGGGTTGATACGCAGTATTTT. Encoded protein: CASSFSPGGVDTQYF.

The V gene is TRBV10-2, the J gene TRBJ1-1; D not resolved. V was trimmed by 3 bases and J by 1 base, leaving 9 bases between them. This CDR3 is 14 amino acids long. Germline V gives CDR1 WSHSY, CDR2 SAAADI. The CDR3 bases are TGCGCCAGCAGTGACGAAGGGAAGAACACTGAAGCTTTCTTT. Translating it yields CASSDEGKNTEAFF.

Here the CDR3 reads CASSQDRTGSDTQYF. The CDR3, as DNA: TGTGCCAGCAGCCAAGATAGGACAGGGTCAGATACGCAGTATTTT. This rearrangement joins TRBV3-1 to TRBJ2-3, with 8 bases aligning to TRBD1. Germline V gene data show CDR1 as LGHDT and CDR2 as YNNKEL (reference sequence). With 0 bases clipped from V and 4 bases from J, the junction kept 3 bases outside the gene matches. This CDR3 is built from 15 residues.

The chain uses TRBV25-1 and TRBJ1-4; the D gene is possibly TRBD1 (6 bases). The CDR3 is 15 residues long. V was cut by 3 bases and J by 3 bases, with 11 bases left in between. Germline V gives CDR1 MGHDK, CDR2 SYGVNS. CDR3 region: CASSEGAVSNEKLFF. DNA of the CDR3: TGTGCCAGCAGTGAGGGGGCAGTGTCTAATGAAAAACTGTTTTTT.

This clonotype appeared a few times. The chain is built from TRBV5-6 and TRBJ1-6, with D perhaps matching TRBD1 (6 bases). Germline assignment: CDR1 SGHDT and CDR2 YYEEEE. The CDR3 is made up of 16 amino acids. V lost 7 bases, J lost 1 base, and 15 bases lay in between. The DNA for the CDR3 is TGTGCCAGCCCCTCCAGGGGTGGATCCTATAATTCACCCCTCCACTTT. It yields the protein CASPSRGGSYNSPLHF.

V and J are TRBV28 and TRBJ1-6; D possibly corresponds to TRBD1 (5 bases). Trimming pared 7 bases from V and 0 bases from J, leaving 10 bases between. The CDR3 contains 15 residues. Germline lookup yields CDR1 MDHEN and CDR2 SYDVKM. The CDR3 region is CASIIDSSYNSPLHF. DNA of the CDR3: TGTGCCAGCATCATCGACAGCTCCTATAATTCACCCCTCCACTTT.

V and J are TRBV27 and TRBJ2-6; D possibly uses TRBD1 or TRBD2 (5 bases each). This CDR3 has 17 residues. Germline CDR1 reads MNHEY; CDR2 reads SMNVEV (reference sequence). Trimming pared 3 bases from V and 4 bases from J, leaving 16 bases between. CDR3 sequence (DNA): TGTGCCAGCAGTTTCGGGGACCGTGGAGCAGGGGCCAACGTCCTGACTTTC. This codes for CASSFGDRGAGANVLTF. The entire variable domain, with the rest obtained from reference TRBV27 and TRBJ2-6, is as follows: EAQVTQNPRYLITVTGKKLTVTCSQNMNHEYMSWYRQDPGLGLRQIYYSMNVEVTDKGDVPEGYKVSRKEKRNFPLILESPSPNQTSLYFCASSFGDRGAGANVLTFGAGSRLTVL.

This chain links TRBV3-1 with TRBJ2-2; D might be TRBD2 (5 bases). The CDR3 loop spans 15 amino acids. In germline, CDR1 is LGHDT, CDR2 YNNKEL (reference sequence). Trimming removed 4 bases at V and 0 bases at J, with 9 bases between. The CDR3 region is CASSPYGANTGELFF. In DNA, the CDR3 is TGTGCCAGCAGCCCCTACGGGGCGAACACCGGGGAGCTGTTTTTT.

The gene calls are TRBV20-1 and TRBJ2-7; D not certain. V lost 4 bases and J lost 2, with 9 bases in between. CDR3 size: 12 residues. CDR1 and CDR2 from the germline V gene are DFQATT and SNEGSKA (reference sequence). In DNA, the CDR3 is TGCAGTGCTAACGTCAATACCTACGAGCAGTACTTC. Encoded protein: CSANVNTYEQYF.